The 5 T cell receptor beta chains listed next were all sequenced from one sample in a study of blood T cell repertoires in COVID-19. The table came from immunoSEQ multiplex PCR; TCRdb's copy has only in-frame clones and leaves some out. The sample carries about 320,000 clones, around 82% recorded once. What was sequenced was peripheral blood. These receptor sequences come from a woman between 45 and 65 years old with acute or convalescent COVID-19.

CDR3 region: CAWSVRYGESYGYTF. DNA for the CDR3: TGTGCCTGGAGTGTAAGGTACGGGGAAAGCTATGGCTACACCTTC. The chain employs TRBV30 and TRBJ1-2; D is unclear. The germline V gene has CDR1 GTSNPN and CDR2 SVGIG (reference sequence). The germline V and J ends were trimmed by 0 bases and 4 bases, with 15 bases remaining between them. This CDR3 spans 15 amino acids.

V and J are TRBV5-4 and TRBJ1-6; D unclear. The CDR3 runs 14 residues. Germline assignment: CDR1 SGHNT and CDR2 YYREEE (reference sequence). Trimming removed 0 bases from V and 8 bases from J, with 9 bases in between. This CDR3 reads CASSLDLLDSPLHF. In DNA form, the CDR3 reads TGTGCCAGCAGCTTGGATCTACTGGATTCACCCCTCCACTTT.

J is TRBJ1-1 and V is TRBV6-2 or TRBV6-3; possible D gene TRBD1, 5 bases. Germline V gene sequence: CDR1 MNHEY, CDR2 SVGEGT. This CDR3 has 14 residues. Between the trimmed V and J ends, which lost 4 bases and 1 base, there was a span of 10 bases. The CDR3 coding sequence is TGTGCCAGCAGTTTCACCCAGGGGAACACTGAAGCTTTCTTT. Its translation is CASSFTQGNTEAFF.

V usage is TRBV7-6 and J usage is TRBJ1-2, with 12 bases matching TRBD1. From germline, CDR1 is SGHVS and CDR2 FNYEAQ. This CDR3 comprises 17 residues. Trimming at V came to 4 bases and at J to 8 bases, leaving 14 bases not matched to a gene. The CDR3: CASSSRPGQGAGLGYTF. The CDR3 region has the DNA TGTGCCAGCAGCTCGCGACCGGGACAGGGGGCGGGCCTCGGCTACACCTTC.

The gene calls are TRBV5-4 and TRBJ1-2, with TRBD1 matching 10 bases. The CDR3 sequence is 17 residues long. Germline V gene lookup returns CDR1 SGHNT and CDR2 YYREEE (reference sequence). V shed 0 bases and J 7 bases; nucleotides not matched to a gene: 12. CDR3 DNA sequence: TGTGCCAGCAGCTTGGCCCTCGGACAGGGGGGGAGTAGTGGCTACACCTTC. This translates into CASSLALGQGGSSGYTF.